The entry below describes one T cell receptor beta chain. Assay: immunoSEQ multiplex PCR; the TCRdb copy retains only in-frame clones and omits some. The data show fewer than 250,000 clones, with around four fifths seen just once and about 1.9% held by the top ten. These data originate in a study of blood T cell repertoires in COVID-19. CDR3 length: 14 amino acids. V shed 1 base and J shed 4 bases, with 11 bases lying between them. Germline V gene data show CDR1 as SGHRS and CDR2 as YFSETQ. This TCR came from an elderly woman with acute or convalescent COVID-19. Sequencing input: peripheral blood. V gene TRBV5-1 combines with J gene TRBJ1-1; no clear D. CDR3 DNA sequence: TGCGCCAGCAGCTTGTGGCAGGTCGGCACTGAAGCTTTCTTT. Encoded protein: CASSLWQVGTEAFF.